The clone carrying this TCR beta chain was observed a few times. Its antigen is currently unknown. The sample comes from a study of identical twins. Study-wide results and caveats: Abundant beta clonotypes from cord blood bore fewer insertions; memory repertoires lacked this pattern. An excess of low generation probability was shown by twin-shared out-of-frame alpha sequences.

After template switching added a universal primer site, the resulting cDNA carried unique molecular identifiers. Each CDR3 protein gets one entry after TCRdb re-called the 5' RACE reads with MiXCR. The sample has some 240,000 distinct CDR3 sequences, over 9.5% seen once. The CDR3 runs 13 residues. Germline V gene sequence: CDR1 MNHNS, CDR2 SASEGT. V was pared by 4 bases and J by 7 bases, with 13 bases between. V and J are TRBV6-1 and TRBJ1-2; unclear D gene. This sequence originates from a man aged 50 or older in good health. The sequencing sample was made of memory T cells sorted from blood. The CDR3 DNA reads as TGTGCCAGCAGTGGCGGCAGCGACTCTGGCTACACCTTC. It yields the protein CASSGGSDSGYTF.